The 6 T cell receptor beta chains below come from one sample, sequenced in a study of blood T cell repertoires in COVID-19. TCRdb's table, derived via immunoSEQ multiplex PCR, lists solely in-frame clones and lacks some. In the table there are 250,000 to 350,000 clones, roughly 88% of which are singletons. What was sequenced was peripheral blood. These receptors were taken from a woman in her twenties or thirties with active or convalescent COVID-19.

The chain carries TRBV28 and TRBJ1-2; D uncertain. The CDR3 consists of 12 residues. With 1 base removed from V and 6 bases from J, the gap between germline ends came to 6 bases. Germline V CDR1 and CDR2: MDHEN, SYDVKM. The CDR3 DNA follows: TGTGCCAGCAGTTTATCGGGTAATGGCTACACCTTC. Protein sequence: CASSLSGNGYTF.

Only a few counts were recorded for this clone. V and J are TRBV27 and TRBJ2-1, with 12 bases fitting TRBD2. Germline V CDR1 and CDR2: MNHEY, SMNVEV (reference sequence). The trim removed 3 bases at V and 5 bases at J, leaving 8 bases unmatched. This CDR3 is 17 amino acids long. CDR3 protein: CASSFYTLAGGDNEQFF. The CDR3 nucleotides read TGTGCCAGCAGTTTCTACACCCTAGCGGGGGGGGACAATGAGCAGTTCTTC.

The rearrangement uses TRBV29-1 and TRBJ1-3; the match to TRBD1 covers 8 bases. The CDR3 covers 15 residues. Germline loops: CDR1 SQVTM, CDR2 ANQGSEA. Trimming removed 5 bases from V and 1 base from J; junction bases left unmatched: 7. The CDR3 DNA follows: TGCAGCGTTCTCAAGGACAGGGTTTCTGGAAACACCATATATTTT. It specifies CSVLKDRVSGNTIYF.

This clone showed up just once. CDR3 sequence: CASSQGRRGQGWYNEQFF. The CDR3 bases are TGCGCCAGCAGCCAAGGGCGGCGGGGACAGGGATGGTACAATGAGCAGTTCTTC. The V and J genes are TRBV4-3 and TRBJ2-1; 9 nucleotides align to TRBD1. With V trimmed by 1 base and J by 4 bases, 11 bases remained unmatched. From germline, CDR1 is LGHNA and CDR2 YSLEER. This CDR3 region has 18 residues.

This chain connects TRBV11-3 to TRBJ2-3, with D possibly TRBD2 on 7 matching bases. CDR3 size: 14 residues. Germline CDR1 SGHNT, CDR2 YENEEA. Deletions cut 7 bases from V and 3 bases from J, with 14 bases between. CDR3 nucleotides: TGTGCCAGCAAGTCCGGGGGGCAGACAGATACGCAGTATTTT. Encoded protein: CASKSGGQTDTQYF.

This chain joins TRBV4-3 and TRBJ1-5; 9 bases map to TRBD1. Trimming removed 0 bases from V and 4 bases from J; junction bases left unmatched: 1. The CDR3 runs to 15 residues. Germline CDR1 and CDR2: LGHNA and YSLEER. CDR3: CASSQDGQGNQPQHF. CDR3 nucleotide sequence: TGCGCCAGCAGCCAAGATGGACAGGGGAATCAGCCCCAGCATTTT.